This TCR beta chain was identified during a study of cytomegalovirus exposure and HLA in healthy donors. PCR involved 60 Vbeta and 13 Jbeta primers. Generated by immunoSEQ multiplex PCR, the TCRdb table keeps only in-frame clones and is missing some. This sample carries over 200,000 clones, roughly 89% of them seen once, and the ten largest clones take about 1%. The CDR3 loop spans 15 amino acids. The germline V gene encodes CDR1 SEHNR and CDR2 FQNEAQ (reference sequence). The ends lost 1 base at V and 5 bases at J; junction bases unmatched: 5. Donors in the study were healthy people who gave bone marrow. Study observations and caveats: In vitro confirmation showed three CMV-associated chains to be CMV antigen specific.

With respect to this clone: What it recognizes is unknown.

This sequence originates from a woman aged 18-29 years in good health and CMV-seronegative. J is TRBJ2-1 and V is TRBV7-9; 7 bases match TRBD2. Sequencing was performed on PBMCs. CDR3 nucleotide sequence: TGTGCCAGCAGCTTAGTCCTAGCGGAAAACAATGAGCAGTTCTTC. Translating it yields CASSLVLAENNEQFF. Together with reference TRBV7-9 and TRBJ2-1, the CDR3 gives the full variable domain: DTGVSQNPRHKITKRGQNVTFRCDPISEHNRLYWYRQTLGQGPEFLTYFQNEAQLEKSRLLSDRFSAERPKGSFSTLEIQRTEQGDSAMYLCASSLVLAENNEQFFGPGTRLTVL.